The present TCR beta chain was sequenced within a study of Ad26.COV2.S vaccination and SARS-CoV-2 variants. Study summary: A COV1001 Ad26.COV2.S trial-arm participant provided the sample.

Libraries were prepared by immunoSEQ multiplex PCR; TCRdb keeps only in-frame clonotypes and omits some of them. The data show 410,000 or so clones, with about nine tenths seen just once and about 1.7% held by the top ten. Treatment: over 15 received Ad26.COV2.S at low or high dose, single or two shots; 5 received placebo; per-sample allocation not given. Sampling was done on day 63 after the first vaccine or placebo injection. A Boston donor was an adult aged 18-55 years. An Ad26 vector expressing Wuhan-strain SARS-CoV-2 spike constituted the vaccine. About this clone: Its target is unknown.

Overall study results and limits: Substantial post-vaccination breadth of spike-specific CD8+ and CD4+ T cell responses was reported.

The CDR3 runs to 16 residues. After removal of 7 bases from V and 1 base from J, the junction contained 12 bases not matched to a gene. The germline V gene has CDR1 SQVTM and CDR2 ANQGSEA. The sample in question was peripheral blood, obtained in a trial of Ad26.COV2.S vaccine versus placebo. The chain joins TRBV29-1 to TRBJ2-5; TRBD1 matches 10 bases. The TCR sequence derives from a person between 18 and 59 years old who received the Ad26.COV2.S COVID-19 vaccine or a placebo. CDR3: CSAAGSGTGVQETQYF. Written as DNA, the CDR3 is TGCAGCGCTGCGGGGTCCGGGACAGGGGTCCAAGAGACCCAGTACTTC.